One sample yielded the 9 T cell receptor beta chains listed below, sequenced in a study of T cell repertoires in cytomegalovirus infection. Antigens for these TCRs are unknown. One entry per CDR3 protein results from TCRdb running MiXCR on the reads. This sample carries around 540,000 distinct CDR3 sequences, around 35% of them seen once, and the ten largest clones take 15% to 20%. Specimen: cultured PBMCs, collected from culture after CMV antigen stimulation. The receptor set was obtained from a human donor in good health (CMV status not recorded). Some clones in this sample may be carry-over from other donors' samples.

V and J are TRBV5-6 and TRBJ2-7; no clear D. This CDR3 region has 14 residues. V was clipped by 1 base and J by 6 bases, with 14 bases between them. CDR1 is SGHDT and CDR2 is YYEEEE in the germline V gene. This CDR3 reads CASSLSRRLGEQYV. The CDR3, as DNA: TGTGCCAGCAGCTTGTCCCGGAGACTCGGCGAGCAGTACGTC.

This clonotype was counted ten times or more. The V gene is TRBV7-2, the J gene TRBJ2-1, with TRBD2 matching over 9 bases. The germline V gene encodes CDR1 SGHTA and CDR2 FQGNSA. The CDR3 totals 17 residues. V shed 3 bases, J shed 5 bases, and the junction held 11 bases outside the gene matches. CDR3 coding DNA: TGTGCCAGCAGCTTGATTACCGGGACTAGCCGAAACAATGAGCAGTTCTTC. It codes for CASSLITGTSRNNEQFF.

This clonotype was recorded a few times. In DNA form, the CDR3 reads TGTGCCAGCAGCTTAGGGAGGGGAGAAGCTAACTATGGCTACACCTTC. Its translation is CASSLGRGEANYGYTF. This chain joins TRBV11-2 and TRBJ1-2; TRBD1 might be the D (5 bases). This CDR3 is built from 16 residues. V lost 1 base and J lost 0, with 12 bases in between. Germline lookup yields CDR1 SGHAT and CDR2 FQNNGV.

V gene TRBV5-1 combines with J gene TRBJ2-1, with 9 positions matching TRBD2. The CDR3 totals 15 residues. Trimming cost V 6 bases and J 1 base; bases outside gene matches: 5. Germline loops: CDR1 SGHRS, CDR2 YFSETQ. CDR3 sequence (DNA): TGCGCCAGCAACATAGCGGGAGCTTCCTACAATGAGCAGTTCTTC. Encoded protein: CASNIAGASYNEQFF.

This clonotype was detected a few times. CDR3 DNA sequence: TGTGCCAGCAATTCTTGGGGGGATACGCAGTATTTT. Protein product: CASNSWGDTQYF. The chain links TRBV28 to TRBJ2-3; tentatively, D is TRBD1 or TRBD2 (5 bases each). The CDR3 extends over 12 amino acids. Germline loops: CDR1 MDHEN, CDR2 SYDVKM. Trimming took 7 bases from V and 6 from J, leaving 11 bases between them.

The chain employs TRBV29-1 and TRBJ2-2; D remains ambiguous. In germline, CDR1 is SQVTM, CDR2 ANQGSEA. Trimming took 3 bases from V and 1 from J, leaving 6 bases between them. The CDR3 is 13 amino acids. CDR3 residues: CSVDRQNTGELFF. CDR3 nucleotide sequence: TGCAGCGTTGACAGACAGAACACCGGGGAGCTGTTTTTT.

This clonotype was detected only a few times. The chain uses TRBV7-2 and TRBJ1-2; D gene unclear. CDR3 length equals 16 residues. Trimming stripped 2 bases from V and 0 bases from J, with 13 bases between. Germline V gives CDR1 SGHTA, CDR2 FQGNSA. CDR3 nucleotide sequence: TGTGCCAGCAGCTTAAATGGAGGCAGATCTAACTATGGCTACACCTTC. It is translated as CASSLNGGRSNYGYTF.

This clonotype turned up a few times. The chain uses TRBV4-1 and TRBJ2-1; 12 bases match TRBD2. The V gene end was trimmed by 2 bases and the J gene end by 2 bases; junction bases not matched to a gene: 4. Germline lookup yields CDR1 MGHRA and CDR2 YSYEKL. This CDR3 is 17 amino acids long. CDR3 in amino acids: CASSQTRLAGAYNEQFF. CDR3 DNA: TGCGCCAGCAGCCAAACCCGACTAGCGGGAGCCTACAATGAGCAGTTCTTC.

V is TRBV3-1 and J is TRBJ1-5; D not certain. The CDR3 sequence is 14 residues long. CDR1 is LGHDT and CDR2 is YNNKEL in the germline V gene (reference sequence). Trimming stripped 1 base from V and 4 bases from J, with 8 bases between. The DNA for the CDR3 is TGTGCCAGCAGCCAAGGTTCGACGAATCAGCCCCAGCATTTT. The encoded protein is CASSQGSTNQPQHF.